The 19 T cell receptor beta chains below all came from one sample that was sequenced in a study of cytomegalovirus exposure and HLA in healthy donors. PCR was performed using 60 Vbeta and 13 Jbeta primers. Sequencing was performed with immunoSEQ multiplex PCR; in TCRdb, only in-frame clones are kept and a portion is missing. The sample includes 80,000 to 90,000 clones, roughly 84% of them seen just once. Sequences were obtained from PBMCs. These receptors were collected from a man aged 25 to 40 in good health and CMV-seronegative.

The chain uses TRBV6-5 and TRBJ2-3; 8 bases map to TRBD2. Unmatched junction bases numbered 7, after V lost 6 bases and J lost 5 bases. The CDR3 is made up of 14 amino acids. Germline values: CDR1 MNHEY, CDR2 SVGAGI. The CDR3 region has the DNA TGTGCCAGCAGCCTTAGCGGGGCGGGAGATACGCAGTATTTT. It yields the protein CASSLSGAGDTQYF.

The chain recombines TRBV23-1 with TRBJ1-5; tentatively, D is TRBD1 (5 bases). TRBV23-1 is sorted into the ORF group, with uncertain function. This CDR3 has 17 amino acids. V lost 0 bases and J lost 4, with 16 bases in between. CDR3 nucleotides: TGCGCCAGCAGTCAATCTTTTTCTGGCAGGGTGAATCAGCCCCAGCATTTT. This gives the protein CASSQSFSGRVNQPQHF.

The chain has TRBV6-1 and TRBJ2-5, with unresolved D. Germline V lookup: CDR1 MNHNS, CDR2 SASEGT. This CDR3 has 11 residues. The V end lost 5 bases, the J end lost 5 bases, and 6 bases lay between the germline ends. The CDR3 DNA reads as TGTGCCAGCAGTTTCTTGGAGACCCAGTACTTC. Amino acid sequence: CASSFLETQYF.

The chain has TRBV29-1 and TRBJ2-3; TRBD2 might be the D (6 bases). The CDR3 spans 16 residues. Germline V lookup: CDR1 SQVTM, CDR2 ANQGSEA. The V gene lost 1 base and the J gene lost 2 bases, with 16 bases spanning the gap. The CDR3 DNA reads TGCAGCGTTGAAGGATGGAACAGGACTATCACAGATACGCAGTATTTT. It specifies CSVEGWNRTITDTQYF.

This chain uses TRBV19 with TRBJ1-2, with D possibly matching TRBD1 (5 bases). Germline V lookup: CDR1 LNHDA, CDR2 SQIVND (reference sequence). The length of the CDR3 is 16 residues. Deletions cut 3 bases from V and 1 base from J, with 15 bases between. The chain's CDR3 is CASSIPRQTNNYGYTF. CDR3 nucleotide sequence: TGTGCCAGTAGTATCCCCCGACAGACGAATAACTATGGCTACACCTTC.

This clone was found a few times. This chain connects TRBV5-5 to TRBJ1-2; D unclear. The V end lost 0 bases, the J end lost 3 bases, and 6 bases lay between the germline ends. The germline V gene encodes CDR1 SGHKS and CDR2 YYEKEE (reference sequence). This CDR3 spans 13 amino acids. The CDR3 is CASSLDGDYGYTF. For the CDR3, the DNA is TGTGCCAGCAGCTTGGACGGTGACTATGGCTACACCTTC.

V gene TRBV10-3 combines with J gene TRBJ2-1; D might be TRBD2 (6 bases). Per germline, CDR1 ENHRY and CDR2 SYGVKD. The ends were cut back, 7 bases at V and 4 bases at J, with 14 bases in the middle. The CDR3 is 14 amino acids. The CDR3 bases are TGTGCCATCATGCGGGATGGGTCTTACAATGAGCAGTTCTTC. Amino acid sequence: CAIMRDGSYNEQFF.

The chain joins TRBV7-6 to TRBJ1-2; tentatively, D is TRBD1 (6 bases). This CDR3 is 15 amino acids long. Trimming cost V 0 bases and J 8 bases, with 16 bases left between them. Germline V CDR1 and CDR2: SGHVS, FNYEAQ. The CDR3 DNA reads TGTGCCAGCAGCTTAGCCGGACAGCACACAGGCGGCTACACCTTC. Protein sequence: CASSLAGQHTGGYTF.

The rearrangement uses TRBV7-2 and TRBJ2-3; D possibly corresponds to TRBD2 (6 bases). This CDR3 comprises 18 residues. Per germline, CDR1 SGHTA and CDR2 FQGNSA. V was clipped by 1 base and J by 1 base, with 18 bases between them. The CDR3 reads CASSLGSGWRGGTDTQYF. CDR3 nucleotide sequence: TGTGCCAGCAGCTTAGGATCGGGATGGCGGGGTGGCACAGATACGCAGTATTTT.

The chain joins TRBV5-1 to TRBJ2-1, with 9 positions matching TRBD1. The CDR3 has 15 amino acids. J lost 7 bases, V lost 4 bases, and 9 bases had no gene match. Germline CDR1 is SGHRS and CDR2 is YFSETQ. CDR3: CASSPGQGVSNEQFF. CDR3 nucleotide sequence: TGCGCCAGCAGCCCGGGACAGGGAGTTAGTAATGAGCAGTTCTTC.

The CDR3: CAWSDDLGAFF. Written as DNA, the CDR3 is TGTGCCTGGAGTGACGACTTGGGAGCTTTCTTT. The J gene is TRBJ1-1, the V gene TRBV30; D is unclear. V lost 1 base and J lost 10, with 10 bases in between. The CDR3 extends over 11 amino acids. The V gene's germline CDR1 is GTSNPN and CDR2 SVGIG (reference sequence).

This clone appeared once. This chain links TRBV27 with TRBJ1-1; the match to TRBD1 covers 8 bases. Germline CDR1 is MNHEY and CDR2 is SMNVEV (reference sequence). The length of the CDR3 is 14 residues. V shed 1 base, J shed 7 bases, and the junction held 5 bases outside the gene matches. The CDR3 protein is CASSLWQGASEAFF. The DNA of the CDR3 is TGTGCCAGCAGTTTATGGCAGGGGGCGAGTGAAGCTTTCTTT.

This chain uses TRBV7-6 with TRBJ1-2; 8 bases fit TRBD1. Germline loops: CDR1 SGHVS, CDR2 FNYEAQ. CDR3 length: 13 residues. The junction had 3 bases not matched to a gene; V was cut back by 4 bases and J by 5 bases. CDR3 coding DNA: TGTGCCAGCAGCTCCCGGACAGGGTATGGCTACACCTTC. It yields the protein CASSSRTGYGYTF.

The rearrangement joins TRBV4-1 to TRBJ2-4; 9 positions match TRBD2. CDR1 MGHRA and CDR2 YSYEKL come from the germline V gene. The V gene end was trimmed by 3 bases and the J gene end by 0 bases; junction bases not matched to a gene: 9. The CDR3 has 18 amino acids. The CDR3 loop is CASSQGLAGSLAKNIQYF. CDR3 nucleotide sequence: TGCGCCAGCAGCCAGGGGCTAGCGGGGTCCTTAGCCAAAAACATTCAGTACTTC.

V usage is TRBV7-6 and J usage is TRBJ1-1; D gene unclear. The germline CDR1 and CDR2 sequences are SGHVS and FNYEAQ. CDR3 length: 13 residues. V was shortened by 6 bases and J by 3 bases, with 11 bases between the two germline ends. The CDR3 region is CASRAQRDTEAFF. The DNA for the CDR3 is TGTGCCAGCAGAGCCCAGAGGGACACTGAAGCTTTCTTT.

This chain uses TRBV7-9 with TRBJ2-7, with a possible D match to TRBD2 (6 bases). V was pared by 5 bases and J by 5 bases, with 19 bases between. Germline assignment: CDR1 SEHNR and CDR2 FQNEAQ (reference sequence). The length of the CDR3 is 15 residues. The CDR3 region has the DNA TGTGCCAGCAGCCCGCTCACTTATAAGCGGGACGAGCAGTACTTC. Translated: CASSPLTYKRDEQYF.

This clone was detected a few times. V gene TRBV5-1 combines with J gene TRBJ1-4; 8 nucleotides agree with TRBD1. The CDR3 length is 14 residues. The germline V gene has CDR1 SGHRS and CDR2 YFSETQ. J was trimmed by 8 bases and V by 3 bases; bases with no gene match: 6. The CDR3 DNA reads TGCGCCAGCAGCTCGACAGGGGAGGAAGAAAAACTGTTTTTT. It is translated as CASSSTGEEEKLFF.

This sequence joins TRBV28 and TRBJ2-5; TRBD2 is a possible D gene (6 bases). The germline V and J ends were trimmed by 5 bases and 3 bases, with 10 bases remaining between them. CDR3 length: 13 residues. CDR1 and CDR2 (germline): MDHEN, SYDVKM. The CDR3 DNA reads TGTGCCAGCAGTCCGACTAGTAAAGAGACCCAGTACTTC. Translated: CASSPTSKETQYF.

Points on this clone: At one boundary the junction diverges from the germline segment, which might be a read error. The rearrangement uses TRBV4-1 and TRBJ2-1, with 8 bases that match TRBD2. The CDR3 loop spans 13 amino acids. Germline loops: CDR1 MGHRA, CDR2 YSYEKL. The CDR3 spells CASSLNYGTSKIF. The DNA of the CDR3 is TGCGCCAGCAGCCTAAACTACGGGACTAGTAAGATCTTC.